This TCR beta chain was profiled in a study of blood T cell repertoires in COVID-19. At the level of the study: Sources were T cells, B-cell-depleted T cells, or PBMCs; the material itself was cDNA or gDNA.

Per the authors' pipeline: Researchers report that nucleated cell counts were estimated from reference gene primer amplification. TCRdb's table, derived via immunoSEQ multiplex PCR, lists solely in-frame clones and lacks some. The D gene and trimming were derived from the DNA, and the V and J assignments and clone size from that table. The sample holds tens of thousands of clones, about 85% seen once. Seattle's cohort entered during active infection and was followed longitudinally. Germline V gene sequence: CDR1 MGHRA, CDR2 YSYEKL. The CDR3 loop spans 16 amino acids. Trimming cost V 0 bases and J 0 bases, with 9 bases left between them.

Sequencing was carried out using peripheral blood. The receptor comes from a woman older than 75 with COVID-19, enrolled during active disease. This chain connects TRBV4-1 to TRBJ2-1; D gene ambiguous. The CDR3, as DNA: TGCGCCAGCAGCCAAGATTGGGCATTCTCCTACAATGAGCAGTTCTTC. Protein sequence: CASSQDWAFSYNEQFF.